The 5 T cell receptor beta chains given below trace back to one sample, sequenced in a study of prognosis after radiotherapy for stage I lung cancer (dated by TCRdb to the early 2020s). The sequencing machine was an Illumina HiSeq 3000. Two rounds of multiplex PCR were used to amplify the TCR beta CDR3 region from genomic DNA. In the first PCR round, primers specific to each TRBV and TRBJ gene were used, and the primer sequences were filed in Chinese patent CN105087789A. Using fastp at Q25 and MiXCR, TCRdb reprocessed the public reads and kept productive beta chains. Rows are unified per CDR3 protein, each entry keeping the most common DNA and genes. In this sample the table shows some 34,000 distinct CDR3 sequences, around 30% of which occur a single time. Together, the top ten hold 25% to 30% of the sample. The material was PBMCs, obtained before or after stereotactic body radiation therapy (not recorded which). These receptors all come from a donor of 50 years or more with non-small cell lung cancer.

This clonotype was recorded many times. The CDR3 sequence: CSATEGSDTQYF. As DNA, the CDR3 is TGCAGTGCTACCGAGGGTTCAGATACGCAGTATTTT. The rearrangement uses TRBV20-1 and TRBJ2-3, with D maybe TRBD2 (5 bases). There are 12 residues in the CDR3. The germline V gene has CDR1 DFQATT and CDR2 SNEGSKA (reference sequence). Trimming stripped 4 bases from V and 4 bases from J, with 9 bases between.

This clonotype was picked up a small number of times. The CDR3 nucleotides are TGTGCCAGCAGCCATGCAGAGGGACAGGGCCTTAACACCGGGGAGCTGTTTTTT. It encodes CASSHAEGQGLNTGELFF. The J gene is TRBJ2-2, the V gene TRBV4-2, with TRBD1 matching over 9 bases. The germline V gene has CDR1 LGHNA and CDR2 YNFKEQ. V lost 3 bases to trimming and J lost 2 bases; unmatched junction nucleotides: 10. This CDR3 is 18 amino acids long.

In its sample, this clonotype was seen many times. The chain is built from TRBV30 and TRBJ1-5; D unclear. The CDR3 is 12 residues long. In germline, CDR1 is GTSNPN, CDR2 SVGIG (reference sequence). The V end was cut by 2 bases, the J end by 2 bases, with 4 bases between. CDR3 nucleotides: TGTGCCTGGAGTCTACGCAATCAGCCCCAGCATTTT. It yields the protein CAWSLRNQPQHF.

CDR3 nucleotide sequence: TGTGCCACCAGTTCCCCTACGATTTCTGGCACAGATACGCAGTATTTT. This sequence encodes CATSSPTISGTDTQYF. The chain links TRBV24-1 to TRBJ2-3; no firm D call. The germline gives CDR1 KGHDR, CDR2 SFDVKD. The CDR3 totals 16 residues. The V gene lost 6 bases and the J gene lost 1 base, with 16 bases spanning the gap.

This clonotype showed up many times. A read error may be the cause here, since a much bigger clone is one base away. CDR3 in amino acids: CVSSVETGDADTQYF. CDR3 DNA sequence: TGTGTCAGCAGCGTAGAGACAGGGGACGCAGATACGCAGTATTTT. This chain links TRBV9 with TRBJ2-3, with 8 bases fitting TRBD1. CDR1 is SGDLS, CDR2 YYNGEE, per germline. This CDR3 comprises 15 residues.